What follows describes a single T cell receptor (beta chain). Its specificity is not known. This sample is drawn from a study of shared clonotypes between healthy human individuals. Study conclusions and caveats: Clonotypes shared by all four donors outscored non-shared clonotypes in generation probability.

V lost 4 bases to trimming and J lost 4 bases; unmatched junction nucleotides: 6. This CDR3 region has 15 residues. Germline CDR1 and CDR2: SGDLS and YYNGEE. As processed by the authors: ImmunoSEQ gave junction-only sequences without quality scores, so filtering differed. TCRdb keeps only in-frame clones here, not all; method: immunoSEQ multiplex PCR. V, J and clone size derive from that table, while D and trimming were established from the DNA sequence. The sample consists of millions of clones, 90% to 95% of them appearing once. The receptor comes from a man aged 18 to 29 in good health. Sequences were obtained from naive CD4+ T cells sorted from blood. The subset here: CD45RA+ positively selected. The chain combines TRBV9 with TRBJ2-5; TRBD1 agrees at 11 bases. CDR3 DNA: TGTGCCAGCAGCCCCCGGACAGGGGGCGGAGAGACCCAGTACTTC. Translation gives CASSPRTGGGETQYF.